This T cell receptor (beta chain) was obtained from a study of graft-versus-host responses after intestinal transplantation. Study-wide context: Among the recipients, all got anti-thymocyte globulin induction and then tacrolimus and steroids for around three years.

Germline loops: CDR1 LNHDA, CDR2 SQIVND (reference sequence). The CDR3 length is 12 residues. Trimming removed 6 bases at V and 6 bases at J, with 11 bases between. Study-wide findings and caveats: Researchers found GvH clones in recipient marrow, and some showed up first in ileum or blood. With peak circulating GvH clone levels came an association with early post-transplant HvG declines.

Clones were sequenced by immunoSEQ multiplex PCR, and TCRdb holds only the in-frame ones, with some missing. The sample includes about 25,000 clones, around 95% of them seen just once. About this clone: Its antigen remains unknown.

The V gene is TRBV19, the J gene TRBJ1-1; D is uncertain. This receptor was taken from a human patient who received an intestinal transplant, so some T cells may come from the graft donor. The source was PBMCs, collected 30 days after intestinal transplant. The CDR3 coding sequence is TGTGCCAGTAGGAGTAACAAGGCTGAAGCTTTCTTT. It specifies CASRSNKAEAFF.